What follows is one T cell receptor (beta chain) and its context. Its antigen remains unknown. The time point denotes: blood 2 weeks post-SBRT. Treatment reported: 15 Gy SBRT to primary tumor, nephrectomy 4 weeks later. The tumor was a clear cell renal cell carcinoma. The source of the sample is a study of radiation and T cells in renal cell carcinoma. Looking at the study overall: Nephrectomy followed 15 Gy stereotactic body radiation by 4 weeks.

Generated by immunoSEQ multiplex PCR, the TCRdb table keeps only in-frame clones and is missing some. The table has 100,000 to 150,000 clones, 88% seen once; the top ten hold around 6%. The V gene lost 5 bases and the J gene lost 6 bases, with 18 bases spanning the gap. Germline CDR1 is SGHAT and CDR2 is FQDESV (reference sequence). The CDR3 consists of 15 residues. Study results and limitations: In blood, top tumor clones expanded by 2 weeks, shrinking by 4.

The receptor was isolated from a woman aged 65 to 85 with renal cell carcinoma. Source: blood, taken from a patient whose treatment included radiotherapy and nephrectomy. The genes are TRBV11-1 and TRBJ2-3, with D maybe TRBD1 (6 bases). CDR3 residues: CASSVRTDPGDTQYF. The CDR3 DNA follows: TGTGCCAGCAGCGTACGGACAGACCCAGGGGATACGCAGTATTTT.